This T cell receptor beta chain is from a study of blood T cell repertoires in COVID-19. Under the authors' procedure: Nucleated cell number was recorded as an estimate derived from reference gene primer amplification. Clones were read by immunoSEQ multiplex PCR, and TCRdb kept only the in-frame ones, dropping some. That table supplies the V and J calls and clone size; D and trimming were determined from the DNA. The repertoire holds about 270,000 clones, approximately 86% seen once, with roughly 8.5% in the top ten. Germline CDR1 SGHRS, CDR2 YFSETQ. Trimming took 4 bases from V and 4 from J, leaving 17 bases between them. The CDR3 length is 15 residues. This clone has a handful of counts.

The specimen was peripheral blood. V gene TRBV5-1 combines with J gene TRBJ1-2; maybe TRBD1 (5 bases). The clonotype originates from a man in his forties or fifties with active or convalescent COVID-19. The CDR3 nucleotides read TGCGCCAGCAGCCTAGACCCCGGGACTTCCTATGGCTACACCTTC. This codes for CASSLDPGTSYGYTF.